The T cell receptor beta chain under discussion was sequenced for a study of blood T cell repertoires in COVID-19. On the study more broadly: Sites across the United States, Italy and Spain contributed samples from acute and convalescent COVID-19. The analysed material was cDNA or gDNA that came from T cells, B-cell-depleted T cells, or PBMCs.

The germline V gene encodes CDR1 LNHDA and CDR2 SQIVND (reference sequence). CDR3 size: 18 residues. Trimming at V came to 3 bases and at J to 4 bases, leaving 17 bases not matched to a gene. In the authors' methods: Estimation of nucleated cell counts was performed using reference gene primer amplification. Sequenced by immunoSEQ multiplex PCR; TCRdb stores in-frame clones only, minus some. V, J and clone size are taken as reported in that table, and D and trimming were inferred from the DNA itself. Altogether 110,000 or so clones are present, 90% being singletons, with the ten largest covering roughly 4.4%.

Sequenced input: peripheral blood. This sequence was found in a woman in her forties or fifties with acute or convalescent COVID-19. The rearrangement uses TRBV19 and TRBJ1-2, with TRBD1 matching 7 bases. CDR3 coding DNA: TGTGCCAGTAGTATCCTGCCCGCCTTCTTGGACAGGTTCTATGGCTACACCTTC. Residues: CASSILPAFLDRFYGYTF. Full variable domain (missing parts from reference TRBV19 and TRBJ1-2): DGGITQSPKYLFRKEGQNVTLSCEQNLNHDAMYWYRQDPGQGLRLIYYSQIVNDFQKGDIAEGYSVSREKKESFPLTVTSAQKNPTAFYLCASSILPAFLDRFYGYTFGSGTRLTVV.